This T cell receptor beta chain was retrieved from a study of T cells after yellow fever vaccination. Whole-study results and caveats: At 95% to 96% for CD4 and about 88% for CD8, most primary-vaccination clones showed up again after the booster.

In the case of this clonotype: Its antigen remains unidentified.

Researchers made TCR cDNA using 5'RACE template switching, and this step added a universal primer site and UMIs. TCRdb analysed the 5' RACE reads with MiXCR anew, one entry per CDR3 protein. Of around 330,000 distinct CDR3 sequences listed, more than 3% are singletons. The CDR3 spans 16 residues. V trimming: 0 bases; J trimming: 4 bases; junction bases outside the gene matches: 7. The germline gives CDR1 SGHRS, CDR2 YFSETQ. The starting material was PBMCs, obtained on the day of the yellow fever booster vaccination. The chain uses TRBV5-1 and TRBJ2-1; 7 bases match TRBD2. The receptor was derived from a man younger than 30 who received the YFV17D yellow fever vaccine. The CDR3 protein is CASSLGGGRMYNEQFF. The CDR3 DNA is TGCGCCAGCAGCTTGGGGGGGGGTCGGATGTACAATGAGCAGTTCTTC. The full variable domain, its missing parts supplied by reference TRBV5-1 and TRBJ2-1, is KAGVTQTPRYLIKTRGQQVTLSCSPISGHRSVSWYQQTPGQGLQFLFEYFSETQRNKGNFPGRFSGRQFSNSRSEMNVSTLELGDSALYLCASSLGGGRMYNEQFFGPGTRLTVL.